The rows below give T cell receptor beta chains drawn from one sample of a study of T-cell memory formation after mild COVID-19. TCRdb processed the 5' RACE reads anew with MiXCR; each CDR3 protein has one entry. The sample includes about 350,000 distinct CDR3 sequences, roughly an eighth of them seen just once. Material: PBMCs or a T cell subset sorted from them (not recorded which). The receptors originated from a man between 18 and 35 years old who had mild COVID-19 (a few samples of this study predate the infection). Cell type and time point are not known. CDR3s include the opening cysteine and the closing phenylalanine or tryptophan. Fields, in order: V gene, CDR3 length, CDR3 protein.

v_gene: TRBV7-3
len: 13
CDR3aa: CASSIQGDQPQHF

v_gene: TRBV11-2
len: 15
CDR3aa: CASSSSLGGGYEQYF

v_gene: TRBV10-3
len: 18
CDR3aa: CAIRDTDRGQARNSPLHF

v_gene: TRBV15
len: 12
CDR3aa: CATSRDIETQYF

v_gene: TRBV20-1
len: 15
CDR3aa: CSARVDSSSTDTQYF

v_gene: TRBV6-2/TRBV6-3
len: 17
CDR3aa: CASSDPLLAGKENIQYF

v_gene: TRBV2
len: 14
CDR3aa: CASSRRQENEKLFF

v_gene: TRBV6-5
len: 13
CDR3aa: CASRGASYTEAFF

v_gene: TRBV7-2
len: 17
CDR3aa: CASSFRPTGAGTDTQYF

v_gene: TRBV11-2
len: 16
CDR3aa: CASSILAGGPADTQYF

v_gene: TRBV12-3/TRBV12-4
len: 15
CDR3aa: CASGAMTGRTGELFF

v_gene: TRBV6-2/TRBV6-3
len: 11
CDR3aa: CASSSFGAAFF

v_gene: TRBV10-2
len: 15
CDR3aa: CASRISGGGSNEQFF

v_gene: TRBV11-1
len: 13
CDR3aa: CASSDMTGTGAYF

v_gene: TRBV5-4
len: 15
CDR3aa: CASSLARAGGHEQYF

v_gene: TRBV5-1
len: 15
CDR3aa: CASSYLAAGTDTQYF

v_gene: TRBV4-3
len: 17
CDR3aa: CASSQDRSGTSGEKLFF

v_gene: TRBV5-1
len: 14
CDR3aa: CASRNQGSSTEAFF

v_gene: TRBV2
len: 13
CDR3aa: CASSDRVSYEQYF

v_gene: TRBV15
len: 13
CDR3aa: CATSRDRQETQYF

v_gene: TRBV5-1
len: 14
CDR3aa: CASSFQGSDEKLFF

v_gene: TRBV10-3
len: 13
CDR3aa: CAISDIENTEAFF

v_gene: TRBV7-2
len: 15
CDR3aa: CASSLYGGDSYEQYF

v_gene: TRBV9
len: 15
CDR3aa: CASSVGVTSTDTQYF

v_gene: TRBV6-5
len: 15
CDR3aa: CASSWGRQAYNEQFF

v_gene: TRBV25-1
len: 16
CDR3aa: CASSVGRSATNEKLFF

v_gene: TRBV12-3/TRBV12-4
len: 14
CDR3aa: CASGVVRGQETQYF

v_gene: TRBV18
len: 15
CDR3aa: CASSPTTGLRKTQYF

v_gene: TRBV12-5
len: 12
CDR3aa: CASGLAGGKLFF

v_gene: TRBV4-2
len: 14
CDR3aa: CASSQDLSNYGYTF

v_gene: TRBV5-1
len: 16
CDR3aa: CASSGLTGTPNTEAFF

v_gene: TRBV21-1
len: 17
CDR3aa: CASSPHAGDSYNSPLHF

v_gene: TRBV30
len: 13
CDR3aa: CAWSVNPSQPQHF

v_gene: TRBV28
len: 17
CDR3aa: CASSPMVLAGGPNTQYF

v_gene: TRBV6-2/TRBV6-3
len: 16
CDR3aa: CASTKPLAGGYNEQFF

v_gene: TRBV5-6
len: 14
CDR3aa: CASYPQGHLDTQYF

v_gene: TRBV13
len: 14
CDR3aa: CASSSGTSMNTQYF

v_gene: TRBV10-2
len: 14
CDR3aa: CASSKRGGWNEQFF

v_gene: TRBV7-3
len: 15
CDR3aa: CASSLRGGSVNEQFF

v_gene: TRBV5-1
len: 15
CDR3aa: CASSLLGGPHSPLHF

v_gene: TRBV7-2
len: 16
CDR3aa: CASSPGRPSYNSPLHF

v_gene: TRBV5-8
len: 17
CDR3aa: CASSVGPIGEGNYGYTF

v_gene: TRBV18
len: 14
CDR3aa: CASSPPGTYTEAFF

v_gene: TRBV29-1
len: 12
CDR3aa: CSGAGDSYEQYF

v_gene: TRBV7-2
len: 13
CDR3aa: CASSLGPDREAFF

v_gene: TRBV5-1
len: 17
CDR3aa: CASSLEQGKTTGEKLFF

v_gene: TRBV7-6
len: 13
CDR3aa: CASSSQGSTEAFF

v_gene: TRBV20-1
len: 19
CDR3aa: CSAQIPRLAGGLNDGTQYF

v_gene: TRBV7-2
len: 16
CDR3aa: CASSHLGLTPTGELFF

v_gene: TRBV6-6
len: 14
CDR3aa: CASSYHHRGNEQFF

v_gene: TRBV18
len: 13
CDR3aa: CASSPASSYEQYF

v_gene: TRBV7-2
len: 17
CDR3aa: CASSSPTSGVWGYEQYF

v_gene: TRBV29-1
len: 15
CDR3aa: CSVDGIAGEEDTQYF

v_gene: TRBV18
len: 14
CDR3aa: CASSPGQYTDTQYF

v_gene: TRBV2
len: 16
CDR3aa: CASSQLGAGKNTEAFF

v_gene: TRBV4-2
len: 16
CDR3aa: CASSQGAQGGNQPQHF

v_gene: TRBV7-8
len: 13
CDR3aa: CASTFGVDQPQHF

v_gene: TRBV19
len: 13
CDR3aa: CASSILLTTEAFF

v_gene: TRBV5-8
len: 12
CDR3aa: CASSWGSTEAFF

v_gene: TRBV12-3/TRBV12-4
len: 13
CDR3aa: CASSNRGAAPQHF